Following are 8 T cell receptor beta chains from one sample sequenced in a study of T cell changes during pregnancy in multiple sclerosis. The assay was immunoSEQ multiplex PCR, and TCRdb's table has in-frame clones only and misses some. The sample yields about 60,000 clones, 92% seen once. The sequencing here drew on CD4+ T cells from peripheral blood mononuclear cells, taken in the second trimester of pregnancy. Receptors originate from a female donor with multiple sclerosis, enrolled in a pregnancy study.

The rearrangement links TRBV28 to TRBJ1-2; 7 bases are shared with TRBD1. V trimming: 2 bases; J trimming: 8 bases; junction bases outside the gene matches: 11. The germline V gene has CDR1 MDHEN and CDR2 SYDVKM. The CDR3 loop spans 15 amino acids. The CDR3 reads CASSLRGGAVGGYTF. CDR3 sequence (DNA): TGTGCCAGCAGTTTACGAGGGGGCGCAGTAGGGGGCTACACCTTC.

The rearrangement links TRBV5-1 to TRBJ2-2; a weak D match, TRBD2 (6 bases). Germline V gene sequence: CDR1 SGHRS, CDR2 YFSETQ. V dropped 6 bases and J dropped 2 bases, with 11 bases sitting between them. This CDR3 spans 14 amino acids. CDR3 nucleotides: TGCGCCAGCAATCCGGAGGGAAACACCGGGGAGCTGTTTTTT. It translates to CASNPEGNTGELFF.

The V call is TRBV11-2, the J call TRBJ2-3; a weak D match, TRBD1 (6 bases). Trimming cost V 6 bases and J 1 base, with 14 bases left between them. Germline V gene data show CDR1 as SGHAT and CDR2 as FQNNGV. This CDR3 has 15 residues. The CDR3 region is CASSDQRQGTDTQYF. The CDR3 bases are TGTGCCAGCAGTGATCAGCGACAGGGCACAGATACGCAGTATTTT.

V is TRBV6-1 and J is TRBJ1-2, with D perhaps matching TRBD1 (5 bases). The V and J ends lost 5 bases and 6 bases respectively, with 13 bases between them. Germline CDR1 is MNHNS and CDR2 is SASEGT. The CDR3 is 13 residues long. The CDR3 DNA follows: TGTGCCAGCAGTTGGGCGGGGGACGATGGCTACACCTTC. Encoded protein: CASSWAGDDGYTF.

For the CDR3, the DNA is TGTGCCAGCAGTACCCCCGCAGGCTACAATCAGCCCCAGCATTTT. Protein product: CASSTPAGYNQPQHF. This chain links TRBV28 with TRBJ1-5; no reliable D call. Germline V lookup: CDR1 MDHEN, CDR2 SYDVKM. V was clipped by 5 bases and J by 3 bases, with 14 bases between them. The CDR3 is 15 residues long.

This clone was counted a single time. The chain has TRBV7-2 and TRBJ2-1; the D gene is possibly TRBD2 (5 bases). V dropped 0 bases and J dropped 4 bases, with 16 bases sitting between them. CDR1 SGHTA and CDR2 FQGNSA come from the germline V gene. CDR3 length: 17 amino acids. CDR3 protein: CASSLAPDWRGYNEQFF. In nucleotides, the CDR3 is TGTGCCAGCAGCTTAGCCCCGGACTGGCGTGGGTACAATGAGCAGTTCTTC.

V and J are TRBV29-1 and TRBJ1-1; the D is unclear. The V end was cut by 0 bases, the J end by 0 bases, with 11 bases between. Germline V lookup: CDR1 SQVTM, CDR2 ANQGSEA. The CDR3 consists of 15 residues. The CDR3 loop is CSVEEFGLMNTEAFF. The CDR3 region has the DNA TGCAGCGTTGAAGAGTTCGGACTGATGAACACTGAAGCTTTCTTT.

The chain links TRBV5-4 to TRBJ2-7, with D maybe TRBD1 (6 bases). The CDR3 totals 16 residues. Per germline, CDR1 SGHNT and CDR2 YYREEE (reference sequence). Trimming took off 2 bases at V and 2 bases at J, with 17 bases between the two ends. The CDR3, as DNA: TGTGCCAGCAGCTTCTTCACCCCAGGGGCCCCCTACGAGCAGTACTTC. This encodes CASSFFTPGAPYEQYF.